Presented here are 25 T cell receptor beta chains from one specimen sequenced in a study of blood T cell repertoires in COVID-19. The assay was immunoSEQ multiplex PCR, and TCRdb's table has in-frame clones only and misses some. Counted here are over 10,000 clones, about 73% occurring once; the ten biggest clones make up roughly a third. Material for sequencing was peripheral blood. All receptors derive from a human donor in a cohort sampled during active COVID-19.

The V gene is TRBV3-1 (or the pseudogene TRBV3-2), the J gene TRBJ2-1; TRBD2 agrees at 13 bases. Germline-derived CDR1 and CDR2 are LGHDT and YNNKEL (reference sequence). This CDR3 region has 15 residues. V lost 0 bases and J lost 10; bases outside the gene matches: 3. The CDR3 DNA follows: TGTGCCAGCAGCCAAGACCGGACTAGCGGGGGAGAGCAGTTCTTC. Translation gives CASSQDRTSGGEQFF.

This clone has a handful of counts. The V gene is TRBV6-5, the J gene TRBJ1-1, with D unclear. Trimming pared 2 bases from V and 6 bases from J, leaving 13 bases between. CDR3 length: 14 residues. Germline V gene lookup returns CDR1 MNHEY and CDR2 SVGAGI. CDR3 sequence: CASSYTGSGAEAFF. CDR3 in DNA: TGTGCCAGCAGTTACACGGGTTCCGGGGCTGAAGCTTTCTTT.

CDR3 DNA: TGTGCCAGCAGAGCGGGGACAGGGAATGAAAAACTGTTTTTT. It codes for CASRAGTGNEKLFF. V is TRBV7-6 and J is TRBJ1-4; 9 bases map to TRBD1. This CDR3 is 14 amino acids long. CDR1 SGHVS and CDR2 FNYEAQ come from the germline V gene. Trimming took 6 bases from V and 5 from J; bases not matched to a gene: 4.

This rearrangement joins TRBV3-1 (or the pseudogene TRBV3-2) to TRBJ2-7, with D hard to call. The V end was cut by 1 base, the J end by 4 bases, with 5 bases between. The CDR3 is made up of 12 amino acids. Germline V CDR1 and CDR2: LGHDT, YNNKEL (reference sequence). The CDR3 sequence is CASSQVDYEQYF. The CDR3 DNA reads as TGTGCCAGCAGCCAAGTAGATTACGAGCAGTACTTC.

V and J are TRBV5-5 and TRBJ1-2, with D hard to call. The germline V gene encodes CDR1 SGHKS and CDR2 YYEKEE (reference sequence). This CDR3 contains 13 residues. V lost 4 bases to trimming and J lost 6 bases, with 13 bases between them. CDR3 DNA: TGTGCCAGCAGCACGACTGCCCTGGATGGCTACACCTTC. This codes for CASSTTALDGYTF.

This clone occurred once. The V call is TRBV6-5, the J call TRBJ1-6, with D maybe TRBD1 (5 bases). From germline, CDR1 is MNHEY and CDR2 SVGAGI. Trimming pared 0 bases from V and 8 bases from J, leaving 11 bases between. There are 15 residues in the CDR3. CDR3 nucleotides: TGTGCCAGCAGTTACTCGGCAGGGAGGGATTCACCCCTCCACTTT. The encoded protein is CASSYSAGRDSPLHF.

About this clone: Compared with germline, one end of the junction differs, possibly owing to a read error. The chain employs TRBV6-1 and TRBJ1-5; no firm D call. Per the germline V gene, CDR1 is MNHNS and CDR2 is SASEGT. The CDR3 spans 16 residues. CDR3 DNA sequence: TGTGCCAGCAGTGAATTACCCCCCCCTAGCCATCAGCCCCAGCATTTT. This translates into CASSELPPPSHQPQHF.

This chain's CDR3 is CASSTPGQGRNTIYF. CDR3 sequence (DNA): TGTGCCAGCAGCACACCGGGACAGGGTCGAAACACCATATATTTT. This chain connects TRBV5-4 to TRBJ1-3, with 9 bases that match TRBD1. The V gene end was trimmed by 4 bases and the J gene end by 5 bases; junction bases not matched to a gene: 7. The CDR3 totals 15 residues. The germline V gene has CDR1 SGHNT and CDR2 YYREEE (reference sequence).

This clone was observed a single time. The gene calls are TRBV29-1 and TRBJ2-1, with 7 bases aligning to TRBD1. Germline trimming cut 4 bases from V and 0 bases from J; bases unmatched to any gene: 12. The CDR3 sequence is 17 residues long. Germline V CDR1 and CDR2: SQVTM, ANQGSEA. CDR3 sequence reads: CSVAEVSWDSSYNEQFF. The CDR3 DNA reads TGCAGCGTTGCAGAAGTCAGTTGGGACAGCTCCTACAATGAGCAGTTCTTC.

The rearrangement links TRBV27 to TRBJ2-1, with D possibly TRBD2 on 6 matching bases. CDR3 length: 13 residues. With 1 base removed from V and 9 bases from J, the gap between germline ends came to 10 bases. Looked up from germline, CDR1 is MNHEY and CDR2 is SMNVEV (reference sequence). DNA of the CDR3: TGTGCCAGCAGTTTATTTGGGGGAGGTGAGCAGTTCTTC. Residues: CASSLFGGGEQFF.

V is TRBV19 and J is TRBJ2-2; unclear D gene. The V gene lost 5 bases and the J gene lost 2 bases, with 9 bases spanning the gap. Germline CDR1 and CDR2: LNHDA and SQIVND (reference sequence). CDR3 length: 14 residues. Here the CDR3 reads CASSSPVNTGELFF. For the CDR3, the DNA is TGTGCCAGTAGTTCCCCTGTTAACACCGGGGAGCTGTTTTTT.

This chain connects TRBV12-3 or TRBV12-4 to TRBJ1-5; weak D call: TRBD1 (6 bases). V was clipped by 6 bases and J by 5 bases, with 11 bases between them. The CDR3 consists of 13 residues. The CDR3 is CASSRDTHQPQHF. CDR3 in DNA: TGTGCCAGCAGCAGGGACACCCATCAGCCCCAGCATTTT.

The chain carries TRBV27 and TRBJ2-3; 7 nucleotides align to TRBD2. Germline CDR1 reads MNHEY; CDR2 reads SMNVEV (reference sequence). CDR3 length: 15 residues. V lost 10 bases and J lost 5; bases outside the gene matches: 15. The CDR3 reads CATSTGGSVGDTQYF. Here the CDR3 DNA reads TGTGCCACCTCGACGGGGGGAAGCGTCGGAGATACGCAGTATTTT.

J is TRBJ1-4 and V is TRBV7-8; maybe TRBD1 (6 bases). Between the trimmed V and J ends, which lost 5 bases and 3 bases, there was a span of 19 bases. This CDR3 is 17 amino acids long. The germline V gene encodes CDR1 SGHVS and CDR2 FQNEAQ. This chain's CDR3 is CASSTHYLGAANEKLFF. The CDR3 DNA is TGTGCCAGCAGCACCCATTATTTGGGGGCGGCTAATGAAAAACTGTTTTTT.

This chain joins TRBV11-3 and TRBJ2-5, with unresolved D. Looked up from germline, CDR1 is SGHNT and CDR2 is YENEEA. Trimming removed 0 bases at V and 4 bases at J, with 6 bases between. The CDR3 totals 13 residues. In nucleotides, the CDR3 is TGTGCCAGCAGCTTAGATGCCGGAGAGACCCAGTACTTC. Amino acids: CASSLDAGETQYF.

This sequence joins TRBV12-5 and TRBJ1-4; D is ambiguous. Per the germline V gene, CDR1 is LGHNT and CDR2 is FRNRAP. The CDR3 loop spans 15 amino acids. V shed 1 base and J shed 0 bases, with 6 bases lying between them. CDR3 amino acids: CASGLGQSTNEKLFF. Here the CDR3 DNA reads TGTGCTAGTGGTTTGGGGCAGTCAACTAATGAAAAACTGTTTTTT.

By proportion, this clone is medium-sized. The V and J genes are TRBV6-5 and TRBJ2-1; maybe TRBD1 (5 bases). V lost 2 bases to trimming and J lost 6 bases, with 17 bases between them. Germline V CDR1 and CDR2: MNHEY, SVGAGI. There are 16 residues in the CDR3. CDR3 residues: CASSYETAFSRNEQFF. CDR3 DNA sequence: TGTGCCAGCAGTTACGAGACAGCCTTCTCTCGCAATGAGCAGTTCTTC.

The chain uses TRBV25-1 and TRBJ1-5; weak D call: TRBD1 (6 bases). Germline V gene sequence: CDR1 MGHDK, CDR2 SYGVNS. This CDR3 is built from 14 residues. Trimming shortened V by 5 bases and J by 6 bases, and 14 bases separated the two germline ends. CDR3 in DNA: TGTGCCAGCAGTTTGGCGGGGGCCGGTCAGCCCCAGCATTTT. Encoded protein: CASSLAGAGQPQHF.

This chain joins TRBV7-7 and TRBJ2-3; 11 nucleotides line up with TRBD2. Germline V gene sequence: CDR1 SSHAT, CDR2 FNYEAQ (reference sequence). V gave up 4 bases and J gave up 5 bases; unmatched junction bases: 2. This CDR3 comprises 14 residues. CDR3 nucleotide sequence: TGTGCCAGCAGCTCCACTAGCGGGGGAGATACGCAGTATTTT. As protein: CASSSTSGGDTQYF.

This chain links TRBV28 with TRBJ2-1; TRBD2 is a possible D gene (5 bases). Germline V gene sequence: CDR1 MDHEN, CDR2 SYDVKM. The CDR3 is 15 residues long. The germline V and J ends were trimmed by 1 base and 9 bases, with 16 bases remaining between them. As DNA, the CDR3 is TGTGCCAGCAGTTTATTATCCCCCCCCCGGGGTGAGCAGTTCTTC. Protein sequence: CASSLLSPPRGEQFF.

V and J are TRBV7-9 and TRBJ2-7; D gene unclear. Germline V gene lookup returns CDR1 SEHNR and CDR2 FQNEAQ (reference sequence). The CDR3 sequence is 11 residues long. Trimming shortened V by 1 base and J by 5 bases, and 3 bases separated the two germline ends. The CDR3 DNA is TGTGCCAGCAGCTTAGTTAACGAGCAGTACTTC. Translated, it gives CASSLVNEQYF.

This rearrangement joins TRBV6-5 to TRBJ2-7; D unclear. The V and J ends lost 0 bases and 2 bases respectively, with 8 bases between them. CDR3 length: 14 amino acids. CDR1 MNHEY and CDR2 SVGAGI come from the germline V gene. The DNA of the CDR3 is TGTGCCAGCAGTTACTCCTGGCCGACCTACGAGCAGTACTTC. Its translation: CASSYSWPTYEQYF.

In nucleotides, the CDR3 is TGCAGCGTTGGAGGACGGGACAGCCTCTACGAGCAGTACTTC. This encodes CSVGGRDSLYEQYF. V gene TRBV29-1 combines with J gene TRBJ2-7; 7 bases align to TRBD1. The CDR3 has 14 residues. Unmatched junction bases numbered 9, after V lost 4 bases and J lost 3 bases. Germline values: CDR1 SQVTM, CDR2 ANQGSEA.

This sequence joins TRBV27 and TRBJ1-6, with D perhaps matching TRBD1 (5 bases). CDR1 and CDR2 from the germline V gene are MNHEY and SMNVEV (reference sequence). Trimming removed 8 bases from V and 5 bases from J, with 16 bases in between. The CDR3 consists of 15 residues. This CDR3 is CASARGTANNSPLHF. Here the CDR3 DNA reads TGTGCCAGCGCCCGGGGGACCGCAAATAATTCACCCCTCCACTTT.

This chain links TRBV2 with TRBJ1-1, with no clear D. The germline CDR1 and CDR2 sequences are SNHLY and FYNNEI. Trimming removed 3 bases at V and 1 base at J, with 6 bases between. The CDR3 extends over 13 amino acids. The DNA of the CDR3 is TGTGCCAGCAGTGATACGGGGAACACTGAAGCTTTCTTT. It encodes CASSDTGNTEAFF.